A selection of T cell receptor beta chains follows, all from one sample in a study of T cells in Graves' hyperthyroidism and ophthalmopathy. One entry per CDR3 protein, called by TCRdb with MiXCR from the multiplex PCR reads. The sample carries some 600,000 distinct CDR3 sequences, approximately 15% recorded once. Input material: blood. The receptors derive from a woman under 40 with Graves' hyperthyroidism that later progressed to Graves' ophthalmopathy. Each CDR3 is given with its conserved first and last residue. D genes are given only for firm matches.

len: 15
d_gene: TRBD1
j_gene: TRBJ1-2
v_gene: TRBV5-6
CDR3aa: CASSPGQVFSYGYTF

len: 13
d_gene: TRBD1
j_gene: TRBJ1-1
v_gene: TRBV28
CDR3aa: CASSRRGLTEAFF

len: 14
d_gene: .
j_gene: TRBJ1-4
v_gene: TRBV9
CDR3aa: CASSVGHDNEKLFF

len: 16
d_gene: .
j_gene: TRBJ2-7
v_gene: TRBV7-9
CDR3aa: CASSLAFPKGVYEQYF

len: 16
d_gene: TRBD2
j_gene: TRBJ2-1
v_gene: TRBV30
CDR3aa: CACPPYSSGRDNEQFF

len: 14
d_gene: TRBD2
j_gene: TRBJ2-1
v_gene: TRBV2
CDR3aa: CATMGLPGRNEQFF

len: 16
d_gene: TRBD1
j_gene: TRBJ1-1
v_gene: TRBV15
CDR3aa: CATSFRGAGKTTEAFF

len: 13
d_gene: .
j_gene: TRBJ2-3
v_gene: TRBV19
CDR3aa: CATQTRSTDTQYF

len: 13
d_gene: .
j_gene: TRBJ1-5
v_gene: TRBV20-1
CDR3aa: CSARSVSNQPQHF

len: 13
d_gene: TRBD1
j_gene: TRBJ1-2
v_gene: TRBV7-3
CDR3aa: CASSGQGSAGYTF

len: 15
d_gene: .
j_gene: TRBJ1-3
v_gene: TRBV12-3/TRBV12-4
CDR3aa: CASTPGSISGNTIYF

len: 14
d_gene: .
j_gene: TRBJ2-2
v_gene: TRBV19
CDR3aa: CASSISGLTGELFF

len: 15
d_gene: TRBD1
j_gene: TRBJ2-5
v_gene: TRBV10-3
CDR3aa: CAISGGTGGRETQYF

len: 15
d_gene: .
j_gene: TRBJ2-7
v_gene: TRBV6-1
CDR3aa: CASSSVDENSYEQYF

len: 17
d_gene: TRBD1
j_gene: TRBJ1-5
v_gene: TRBV11-2
CDR3aa: CASSVTGERYSNQPQHF

len: 11
d_gene: TRBD1
j_gene: TRBJ1-2
v_gene: TRBV28
CDR3aa: CASRGQDGYTF

len: 12
d_gene: .
j_gene: TRBJ2-7
v_gene: TRBV11-2
CDR3aa: CASSSAPYEQYF

len: 14
d_gene: .
j_gene: TRBJ1-2
v_gene: TRBV6-6
CDR3aa: CASSYHRDTYGYTF

len: 14
d_gene: TRBD1
j_gene: TRBJ1-2
v_gene: TRBV29-1
CDR3aa: CSVYLTGGHYGYTF

len: 13
d_gene: .
j_gene: TRBJ1-2
v_gene: TRBV18
CDR3aa: CASSPTGWDGYTF

len: 15
d_gene: .
j_gene: TRBJ2-1
v_gene: TRBV12-3/TRBV12-4
CDR3aa: CASSLENWYYNEQFF

len: 10
d_gene: .
j_gene: TRBJ2-7
v_gene: TRBV2
CDR3aa: CASSAGQWYF

len: 13
d_gene: .
j_gene: TRBJ2-5
v_gene: TRBV28
CDR3aa: CANSPRTTETQYF

len: 15
d_gene: TRBD1
j_gene: TRBJ2-7
v_gene: TRBV12-3/TRBV12-4
CDR3aa: CASSFGGTGPYEQYF

len: 14
d_gene: .
j_gene: TRBJ2-2
v_gene: TRBV28
CDR3aa: CASSLPPDPWELFF

len: 15
d_gene: TRBD2
j_gene: TRBJ2-1
v_gene: TRBV30
CDR3aa: CAWSEGLAGVREQFF

len: 13
d_gene: .
j_gene: TRBJ2-7
v_gene: TRBV14
CDR3aa: CASSHRTVYEQYF

len: 18
d_gene: TRBD2
j_gene: TRBJ2-7
v_gene: TRBV2
CDR3aa: CASSEALLGLAVKYEQYF

len: 15
d_gene: .
j_gene: TRBJ1-5
v_gene: TRBV5-1
CDR3aa: CASSWTPDGNQPQHF

len: 15
d_gene: TRBD1
j_gene: TRBJ2-7
v_gene: TRBV27
CDR3aa: CASSLTDRFPYEQYF

len: 17
d_gene: TRBD1
j_gene: TRBJ2-1
v_gene: TRBV6-4
CDR3aa: CASSEAPTGSYGGEQFF

len: 15
d_gene: .
j_gene: TRBJ1-1
v_gene: TRBV19
CDR3aa: CASSINGALNTEAFF

len: 15
d_gene: .
j_gene: TRBJ1-3
v_gene: TRBV9
CDR3aa: CASSVEGTTGNTIYF

len: 15
d_gene: TRBD1
j_gene: TRBJ2-2
v_gene: TRBV2
CDR3aa: CASSRTGGGAGELFF

len: 17
d_gene: .
j_gene: TRBJ2-5
v_gene: TRBV12-5
CDR3aa: CASGPPTGEGLEETQYF

len: 17
d_gene: TRBD2
j_gene: TRBJ2-3
v_gene: TRBV5-8
CDR3aa: CASSKRGTSGVTDTQYF

len: 13
d_gene: .
j_gene: TRBJ2-3
v_gene: TRBV6-5
CDR3aa: CASSYSGTDTQYF

len: 12
d_gene: .
j_gene: TRBJ1-1
v_gene: TRBV6-2/TRBV6-3
CDR3aa: CASSSQGPEAFF

len: 15
d_gene: .
j_gene: TRBJ2-1
v_gene: TRBV6-5
CDR3aa: CASSYSQASYNEQFF

len: 14
d_gene: TRBD1
j_gene: TRBJ1-2
v_gene: TRBV24-1
CDR3aa: CATSDAGTDYGYTF

len: 15
d_gene: .
j_gene: TRBJ1-1
v_gene: TRBV4-1
CDR3aa: CASNAFRDLNTEAFF

len: 15
d_gene: .
j_gene: TRBJ1-6
v_gene: TRBV12-3/TRBV12-4
CDR3aa: CASSLQSGTYSPLHF

len: 16
d_gene: .
j_gene: TRBJ2-1
v_gene: TRBV7-3
CDR3aa: CASSTYGPSSYNEQFF

len: 13
d_gene: .
j_gene: TRBJ2-2
v_gene: TRBV28
CDR3aa: CASRRRVGGELFF

len: 14
d_gene: TRBD1
j_gene: TRBJ2-7
v_gene: TRBV6-1
CDR3aa: CASERDRVDYEQYF

len: 16
d_gene: TRBD2
j_gene: TRBJ2-7
v_gene: TRBV20-1
CDR3aa: CSARISGSFDRYEQYF